These 27 T cell receptor beta chains share one sample of origin, sequenced in a study of blood T cells in healthy people across ages. A second PCR of about 7 to 12 cycles used a sample-barcoded 5' primer and a J-beta primer mix. TCRdb recomputed calls from the 5' RACE reads with MiXCR, one row per CDR3 protein. This table has fewer than 1.5 million distinct CDR3 sequences, about 40% appearing once. Material: blood. The source of these receptors is a woman between 18 and 30 years old in good health.

The chain joins TRBV2 to TRBJ2-3, with 8 bases that match TRBD2. V trimming: 8 bases; J trimming: 1 base; junction bases outside the gene matches: 8. This CDR3 contains 15 residues. Germline CDR1 SNHLY, CDR2 FYNNEI. The CDR3 DNA reads as TGTGCCAGCTATAAGGGACTAGGAGGCACAGATACGCAGTATTTT. Translating gives CASYKGLGGTDTQYF.

This chain connects TRBV9 to TRBJ2-1; the D is unclear. Near its end, the DNA agrees better with TRBJ2-7, so the J call may be wrong. The CDR3 loop spans 15 amino acids. Germline lookup yields CDR1 SGDLS and CDR2 YYNGEE. This CDR3 is CASSVLAQTYNEQYF. CDR3 in DNA: TGTGCCAGCAGCGTGTTGGCCCAGACCTACAATGAGCAGTACTTC.

The chain combines TRBV10-2 with TRBJ1-1; no firm D call. Germline lookup yields CDR1 WSHSY and CDR2 SAAADI. V was trimmed by 7 bases and J by 3 bases, leaving 12 bases between them. CDR3 length equals 13 residues. CDR3 sequence reads: CASTTSGDTEAFF. For the CDR3, the DNA is TGCGCCAGCACCACATCGGGAGACACTGAAGCTTTCTTT.

This clonotype was found a few times. V gene TRBV5-5 combines with J gene TRBJ1-2; TRBD1 matches at 7 bases. This CDR3 has 14 residues. V trimming: 3 bases; J trimming: 3 bases; junction bases outside the gene matches: 5. Germline CDR1 SGHKS, CDR2 YYEKEE (reference sequence). The CDR3 region is CASSYSQGHYGYTF. DNA of the CDR3: TGTGCCAGCAGCTACTCACAGGGGCACTATGGCTACACCTTC.

The V and J genes are TRBV3-1 and TRBJ1-2; D call uncertain. The CDR3 has 12 amino acids. Germline V CDR1 and CDR2: LGHDT, YNNKEL (reference sequence). Trimming removed 8 bases from V and 0 bases from J, with 7 bases in between. The CDR3 coding sequence is TGTGCCAGCGGGGTGGCTAACTATGGCTACACCTTC. This codes for CASGVANYGYTF.

This clonotype was seen only a few times. This rearrangement joins TRBV3-1 to TRBJ2-4; D perhaps matches TRBD2 (5 bases). Germline CDR1 reads LGHDT; CDR2 reads YNNKEL (reference sequence). The CDR3 extends over 14 amino acids. With 2 bases removed from V and 5 bases from J, the gap between germline ends came to 10 bases. The CDR3 nucleotides read TGTGCCAGCAGCCAAACGTGGACTGAAAACATTCAGTACTTC. Its translation is CASSQTWTENIQYF.

This clonotype was observed a few times. CDR3: CASSLAKTLLRGTDTQYF. CDR3 coding DNA: TGCGCCAGCAGCTTGGCCAAGACACTCCTTCGGGGAACAGATACGCAGTATTTT. The chain joins TRBV5-1 to TRBJ2-3; a weak D match, TRBD2 (5 bases). The CDR3 length is 18 residues. Germline V gene lookup returns CDR1 SGHRS and CDR2 YFSETQ. Trimming shortened V by 0 bases and J by 3 bases, and 20 bases separated the two germline ends.

The rearrangement uses TRBV6-6 and TRBJ1-2; 7 bases map to TRBD1. The CDR3 extends over 13 amino acids. The ends lost 7 bases at V and 7 bases at J; junction bases unmatched: 9. Germline lookup yields CDR1 MNHNY and CDR2 SVGAGI (reference sequence). The CDR3: CASTNDRVGGYTF. The DNA of the CDR3 is TGTGCCAGCACCAACGACAGGGTGGGTGGCTACACCTTC.

The chain uses TRBV15 and TRBJ2-1; 14 bases line up with TRBD2. The CDR3 is 16 residues long. From germline, CDR1 is LNHNV and CDR2 YYDKDF (reference sequence). The V gene end was trimmed by 0 bases and the J gene end by 7 bases; junction bases not matched to a gene: 2. CDR3 nucleotide sequence: TGTGCCACCAGCAGAGAAGGACTAGCGGGAGGAAATGAGCAGTTCTTC. Translated, it gives CATSREGLAGGNEQFF.

The chain joins TRBV27 to TRBJ1-5; maybe TRBD1 (5 bases). Trimming cost V 5 bases and J 2 bases, with 13 bases left between them. The CDR3 sequence is 15 residues long. CDR1 is MNHEY and CDR2 is SMNVEV in the germline V gene (reference sequence). DNA of the CDR3: TGTGCCAGCAGTCTTAAGGCGGGGGGCAATCAGCCCCAGCATTTT. Its protein is CASSLKAGGNQPQHF.

This clonotype was observed a few times. CDR3 sequence reads: CASDGYLRTDTQYF. DNA for the CDR3: TGTGCCAGCGATGGCTACTTAAGAACAGATACGCAGTATTTT. This sequence joins TRBV14 and TRBJ2-3; no firm D call. The CDR3 consists of 14 residues. Germline CDR1 reads SGHDN; CDR2 reads FVKESK. V was shortened by 8 bases and J by 3 bases, with 15 bases between the two germline ends.

This clonotype occurred a few times. This chain joins TRBV29-1 and TRBJ1-1, with unresolved D. V was cut by 5 bases and J by 0 bases, with 10 bases left in between. CDR1 and CDR2 from the germline V gene are SQVTM and ANQGSEA. The CDR3 covers 13 residues. CDR3 sequence: CSVLRPLNTEAFF. The CDR3 DNA reads as TGCAGCGTTCTTCGGCCTTTGAACACTGAAGCTTTCTTT. The full variable domain, completed using reference TRBV29-1 and TRBJ1-1, is SAVISQKPSRDICQRGTSLTIQCQVDSQVTMMFWYRQQPGQSLTLIATANQGSEATYESGFVIDKFPISRPNLTFSTLTVSNMSPEDSSIYLCSVLRPLNTEAFFGQGTRLTVV.

The chain employs TRBV6-2 or TRBV6-3 and TRBJ2-5, with D possibly TRBD1 on 6 matching bases. The DNA matches TRBJ2-1 better at its end, which makes the J call doubtful. CDR3 length: 15 residues. Germline assignment: CDR1 MNHEY and CDR2 SVGEGT. In nucleotides, the CDR3 is TGTGCCAGCAGTTACGGCGACAGGTACCAAGAGACCCAGTTCTTC. This translates into CASSYGDRYQETQFF.

This clonotype was detected a few times. CDR3 sequence: CASSLGGEAEAFF. The DNA of the CDR3 is TGTGCCAGCAGCCTAGGGGGTGAAGCTGAAGCTTTCTTT. The rearrangement links TRBV7-6 to TRBJ1-1; maybe TRBD1 (6 bases). Per germline, CDR1 SGHVS and CDR2 FNYEAQ. This CDR3 contains 13 residues. Between the trimmed V and J ends, which lost 5 bases and 6 bases, there was a span of 13 bases.

The rearrangement joins TRBV12-3 or TRBV12-4 to TRBJ2-7, with D possibly matching TRBD2 (6 bases). The CDR3 extends over 14 amino acids. The V and J ends lost 6 bases and 0 bases respectively, with 12 bases between them. CDR3 bases: TGTGCCAGCAGGGAGGAGGGTAGCTCCTACGAGCAGTACTTC. Its translation is CASREEGSSYEQYF.

The J gene is TRBJ2-5, the V gene TRBV24-1; the D call may be TRBD1 or TRBD2 (5 bases each). The V end lost 3 bases, the J end lost 2 bases, and 12 bases lay between the germline ends. The CDR3 sequence is 15 residues long. The germline V gene encodes CDR1 KGHDR and CDR2 SFDVKD. DNA for the CDR3: TGTGCCACCAGTGATGTGGGGACGGGACAAGAGACCCAGTACTTC. Translated, it gives CATSDVGTGQETQYF.

The chain links TRBV5-1 to TRBJ2-4, with D perhaps TRBD1 (6 bases). The J call could be wrong; TRBJ2-7 is a better fit for the DNA end. The CDR3 contains 15 residues. Germline V CDR1 and CDR2: SGHRS, YFSETQ. This chain's CDR3 is CASSFTGLSSYEQYF. The CDR3 nucleotides are TGCGCCAGCAGCTTTACAGGGTTAAGCTCCTACGAGCAGTACTTC.

This rearrangement joins TRBV5-1 to TRBJ2-3, with TRBD2 matching 8 bases. The V and J ends lost 7 bases and 2 bases, in that order; junction bases with no gene match: 15. The germline gives CDR1 SGHRS, CDR2 YFSETQ. The CDR3 is made up of 17 amino acids. The CDR3 sequence is CASQLPDSGIDTDTQYF. The CDR3 region has the DNA TGCGCCAGCCAGCTGCCGGATAGCGGGATCGACACAGATACGCAGTATTTT.

This clonotype appeared a few times. The chain links TRBV6-5 to TRBJ1-1; D is possibly TRBD1 (5 bases). Germline V CDR1 and CDR2: MNHEY, SVGAGI. V lost 2 bases, J lost 3 bases, and 25 bases lay in between. The CDR3 consists of 19 residues. The CDR3 coding sequence is TGTGCCAGCAGTTACATAAAACCGGGCCTGGGACTTGGGGACACTGAAGCTTTCTTT. Protein: CASSYIKPGLGLGDTEAFF.

This clonotype has more than one count but fewer than ten. The chain has TRBV25-1 and TRBJ2-7, with D unresolved. The end of the DNA aligns better with TRBJ2-5, so the J call may be wrong. The CDR3 runs to 14 residues. Germline lookup yields CDR1 MGHDK and CDR2 SYGVNS. Here the CDR3 reads CASSVVGLSETQYF. The CDR3 region has the DNA TGTGCCAGCAGTGTAGTAGGGCTCTCGGAGACCCAGTACTTC.

The table lists this clonotype with many counts. This may stem from a read error, because a much larger clone lies one nucleotide away. The chain is built from TRBV10-2 and TRBJ2-1, with a weak D call TRBD1 (6 bases). Germline V gives CDR1 WSHSY, CDR2 SAAADI. The CDR3 is made up of 15 amino acids. V was cut by 2 bases and J by 4 bases, with 12 bases left in between. In nucleotides, the CDR3 is TGCGCCAGCAGTGAGGGGGGCCCGAATTACAATGAGCAGTTCTTC. It is translated as CASSEGGPNYNEQFF.

This clonotype appeared once. The chain is built from TRBV7-9 and TRBJ1-6, with TRBD1 identical over 8 bases. In germline, CDR1 is SEHNR, CDR2 FQNEAQ (reference sequence). This CDR3 is built from 15 residues. Losses at the gene ends were 5 bases for V and 11 bases for J; bases not matched to a gene: 11. CDR3 sequence (DNA): TGTGCCAGCAGCCCCGGGACAGGTATCACGCCACCCCTCCACTTT. This gives the protein CASSPGTGITPPLHF.

This clonotype has more than one count but fewer than ten. The chain has TRBV7-9 and TRBJ2-7; maybe TRBD2 (6 bases). V lost 3 bases and J 0 bases, leaving 12 bases between the germline ends. The CDR3 loop spans 15 amino acids. The germline V gene encodes CDR1 SEHNR and CDR2 FQNEAQ (reference sequence). The CDR3 DNA reads as TGTGCCAGCAGCTTCGAAGGAGGGACCTCCTACGAGCAGTACTTC. Translated: CASSFEGGTSYEQYF.

This clonotype was detected only a few times. The chain recombines TRBV7-9 with TRBJ2-1; D gene uncertain. The germline CDR1 and CDR2 sequences are SEHNR and FQNEAQ (reference sequence). The CDR3 runs 13 residues. V shed 3 bases and J shed 4 bases, with 7 bases lying between them. The CDR3 DNA reads TGTGCCAGCAGCTTCGCTGTTTACAATGAGCAGTTCTTC. Encoded protein: CASSFAVYNEQFF.

This clonotype was detected ten times or more. V usage is TRBV4-2 and J usage is TRBJ2-1; D is ambiguous. The ends were cut back, 4 bases at V and 7 bases at J, with 8 bases in the middle. CDR1 LGHNA and CDR2 YNFKEQ come from the germline V gene. This CDR3 is 12 amino acids long. CDR3 sequence: CASSLRTNEQFF. The CDR3 DNA follows: TGTGCCAGCAGCCTTCGCACGAATGAGCAGTTCTTC.

This clonotype showed up just a few times. The chain combines TRBV6-1 with TRBJ1-2, with TRBD1 as a possible D gene (6 bases). The CDR3 totals 15 residues. Trimming took 8 bases from V and 4 from J, leaving 20 bases between them. Germline V gene sequence: CDR1 MNHNS, CDR2 SASEGT. This CDR3 is CASRQDSTSTYGYTF. CDR3 in DNA: TGTGCCAGCCGCCAGGACAGCACTTCCACCTATGGCTACACCTTC.

The V and J genes are TRBV2 and TRBJ1-2; unclear D gene. This CDR3 contains 16 residues. Germline V gives CDR1 SNHLY, CDR2 FYNNEI. Trimming pared 6 bases from V and 6 bases from J, leaving 23 bases between. CDR3: CASSESGRKSSDGYTF. CDR3 in DNA: TGTGCCAGCAGCGAATCTGGCAGGAAGAGTTCCGATGGCTACACCTTC.